This T cell receptor beta chain was obtained from a study of vaccination effects on CD4 cells after COVID-19. Before sequencing, viral peptide pools were used by the ViraFEST assay to expand antigen-specific CD4+ T cells. Following an approximately ten-day culture, CD4+ T cells were purified. The assay was immunoSEQ multiplex PCR, and TCRdb's table has in-frame clones only and misses some. The sample includes about 20,000 clones, around three quarters of them seen just once. Turning to this clone: The antigen remains unidentified.

General study findings and limits: Clonal contraction was marked in infection- and vaccine-induced clones late after vaccination.

The sample in question was CD4+ T cells from PBMCs cultured with HCoV-229E spike peptides, obtained before COVID-19 vaccination. This TCR was recovered from a human donor who received a COVID-19 vaccine.

The CDR3 is CASRRGWGRGETQYF. As DNA, the CDR3 is TGTGCCAGCCGCCGCGGCTGGGGCCGTGGAGAGACCCAGTACTTC. The rearrangement joins TRBV25-1 to TRBJ2-5; D is possibly TRBD1 (5 bases). The CDR3 spans 15 residues. Germline-derived CDR1 and CDR2 are MGHDK and SYGVNS. Trimming took off 8 bases at V and 4 bases at J, with 20 bases between the two ends.